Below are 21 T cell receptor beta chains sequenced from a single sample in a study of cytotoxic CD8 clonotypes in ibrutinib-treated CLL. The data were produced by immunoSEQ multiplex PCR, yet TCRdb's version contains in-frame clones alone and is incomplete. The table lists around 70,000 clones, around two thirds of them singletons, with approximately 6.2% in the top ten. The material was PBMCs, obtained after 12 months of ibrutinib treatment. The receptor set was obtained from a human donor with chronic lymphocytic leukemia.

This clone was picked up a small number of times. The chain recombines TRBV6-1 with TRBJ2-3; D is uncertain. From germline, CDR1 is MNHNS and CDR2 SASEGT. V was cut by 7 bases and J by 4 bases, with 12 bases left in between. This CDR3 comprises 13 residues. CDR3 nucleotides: TGTGCCAGCAATAAATACAAGTCAGATACGCAGTATTTT. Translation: CASNKYKSDTQYF.

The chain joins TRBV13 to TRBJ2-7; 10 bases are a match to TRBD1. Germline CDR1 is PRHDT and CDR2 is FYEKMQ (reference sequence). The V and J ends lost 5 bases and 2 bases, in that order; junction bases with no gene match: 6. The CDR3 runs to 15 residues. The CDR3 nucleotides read TGTGCCAGCAGCCCTGGGACAGGGGAAACCTACGAGCAGTACTTC. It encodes CASSPGTGETYEQYF.

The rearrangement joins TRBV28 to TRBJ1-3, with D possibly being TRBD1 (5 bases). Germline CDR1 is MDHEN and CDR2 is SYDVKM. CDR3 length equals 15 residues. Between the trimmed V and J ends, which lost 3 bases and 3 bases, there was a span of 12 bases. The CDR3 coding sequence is TGTGCCAGCAGTTTCCTGGGACGGCTTGGAAACACCATATATTTT. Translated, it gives CASSFLGRLGNTIYF.

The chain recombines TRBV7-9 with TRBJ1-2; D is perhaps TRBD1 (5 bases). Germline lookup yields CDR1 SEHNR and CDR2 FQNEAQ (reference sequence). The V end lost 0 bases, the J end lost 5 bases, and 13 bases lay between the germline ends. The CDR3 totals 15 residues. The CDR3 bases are TGTGCCAGCAGCTTAGCGGGGACGACTAGGTATGGCTACACCTTC. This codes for CASSLAGTTRYGYTF.

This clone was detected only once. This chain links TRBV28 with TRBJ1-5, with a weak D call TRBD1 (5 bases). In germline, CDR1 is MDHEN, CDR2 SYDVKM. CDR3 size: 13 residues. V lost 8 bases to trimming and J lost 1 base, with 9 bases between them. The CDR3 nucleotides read TGTGCCAGCTGGGGGTGGAGCAATCAGCCCCAGCATTTT. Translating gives CASWGWSNQPQHF.

The CDR3 is CASSLSLAATDTQYF. The CDR3 DNA reads as TGTGCCAGCAGTTTAAGTCTAGCGGCAACAGATACGCAGTATTTT. The chain employs TRBV27 and TRBJ2-3; 7 bases agree with TRBD2. V gave up 2 bases and J gave up 3 bases; unmatched junction bases: 5. Germline V gene data show CDR1 as MNHEY and CDR2 as SMNVEV (reference sequence). CDR3 length equals 15 residues.

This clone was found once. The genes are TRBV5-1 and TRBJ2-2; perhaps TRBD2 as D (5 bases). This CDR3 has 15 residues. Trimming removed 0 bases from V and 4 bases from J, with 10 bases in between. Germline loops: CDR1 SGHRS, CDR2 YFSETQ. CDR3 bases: TGCGCCAGCAGCTTGGCCCGGGGTCCCACCGGGGAGCTGTTTTTT. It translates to CASSLARGPTGELFF.

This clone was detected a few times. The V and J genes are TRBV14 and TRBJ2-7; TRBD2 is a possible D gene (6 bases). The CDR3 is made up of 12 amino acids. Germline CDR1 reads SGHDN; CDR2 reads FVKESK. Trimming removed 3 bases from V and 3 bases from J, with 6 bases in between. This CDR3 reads CASSHGGYEQYF. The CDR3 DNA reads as TGTGCCAGCAGCCACGGGGGCTACGAGCAGTACTTC.

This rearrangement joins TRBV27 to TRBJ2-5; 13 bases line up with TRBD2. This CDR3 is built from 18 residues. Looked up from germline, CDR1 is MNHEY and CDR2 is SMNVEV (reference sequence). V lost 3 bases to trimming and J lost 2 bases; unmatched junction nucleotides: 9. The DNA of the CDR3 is TGTGCCAGCAGTTTGCGCGGACTAGCGGGGGCTATTCAAGAGACCCAGTACTTC. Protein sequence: CASSLRGLAGAIQETQYF.

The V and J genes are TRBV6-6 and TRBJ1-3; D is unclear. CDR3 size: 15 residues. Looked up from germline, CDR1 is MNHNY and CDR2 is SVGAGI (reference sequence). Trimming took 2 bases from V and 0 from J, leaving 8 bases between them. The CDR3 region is CASSYHPYSGNTIYF. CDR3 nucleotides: TGTGCCAGCAGTTACCACCCATACTCTGGAAACACCATATATTTT.

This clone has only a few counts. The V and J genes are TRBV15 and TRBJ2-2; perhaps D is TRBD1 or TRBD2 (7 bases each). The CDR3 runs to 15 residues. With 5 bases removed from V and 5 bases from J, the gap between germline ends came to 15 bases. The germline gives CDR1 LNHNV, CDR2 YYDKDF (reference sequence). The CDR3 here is CATSSRRGGTGELFF. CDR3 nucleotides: TGTGCCACCAGCTCCCGCAGGGGGGGGACCGGGGAGCTGTTTTTT.

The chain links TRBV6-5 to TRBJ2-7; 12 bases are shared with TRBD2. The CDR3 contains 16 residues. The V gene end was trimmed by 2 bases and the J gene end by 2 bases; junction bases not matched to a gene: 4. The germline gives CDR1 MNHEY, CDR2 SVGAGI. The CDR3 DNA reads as TGTGCCAGCAGTTACGGTCGGACTAGCGGGGCCTACGAGCAGTACTTC. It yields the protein CASSYGRTSGAYEQYF.

The DNA for the CDR3 is TGTGCCAGCAGCCCTTGGACAGGGCCCACTGAAGCTTTCTTT. Amino acids: CASSPWTGPTEAFF. The V call is TRBV7-2, the J call TRBJ1-1; 8 bases align to TRBD1. The J segment lost 4 bases and the V segment lost 5 bases, leaving 6 bases of the junction unmatched. The CDR3 has 14 residues. CDR1 and CDR2 (germline): SGHTA, FQGNSA.

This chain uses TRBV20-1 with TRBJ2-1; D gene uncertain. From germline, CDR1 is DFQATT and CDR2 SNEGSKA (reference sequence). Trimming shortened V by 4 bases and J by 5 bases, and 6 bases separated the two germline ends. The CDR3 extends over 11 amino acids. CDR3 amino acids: CSATENNEQFF. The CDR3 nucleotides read TGCAGTGCTACAGAGAACAATGAGCAGTTCTTC.

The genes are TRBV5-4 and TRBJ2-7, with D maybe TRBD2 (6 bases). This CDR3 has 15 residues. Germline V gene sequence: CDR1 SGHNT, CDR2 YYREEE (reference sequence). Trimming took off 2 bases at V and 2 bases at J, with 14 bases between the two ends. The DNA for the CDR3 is TGTGCCAGCAGCTTAACTGGCGGGGCCCCCTACGAGCAGTACTTC. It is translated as CASSLTGGAPYEQYF.

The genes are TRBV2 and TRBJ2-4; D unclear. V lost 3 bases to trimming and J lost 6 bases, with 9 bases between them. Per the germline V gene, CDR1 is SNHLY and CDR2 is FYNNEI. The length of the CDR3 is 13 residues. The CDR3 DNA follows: TGTGCCAGCAGTGACCGGGCCTCAAACATTCAGTACTTC. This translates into CASSDRASNIQYF.

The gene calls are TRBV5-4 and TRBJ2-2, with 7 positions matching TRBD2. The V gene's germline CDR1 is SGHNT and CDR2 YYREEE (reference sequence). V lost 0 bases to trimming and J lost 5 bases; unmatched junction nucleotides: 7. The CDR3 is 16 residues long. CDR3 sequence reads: CASSLDGRRGTGELFF. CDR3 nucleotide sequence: TGTGCCAGCAGCTTGGATGGGAGGCGGGGGACCGGGGAGCTGTTTTTT.

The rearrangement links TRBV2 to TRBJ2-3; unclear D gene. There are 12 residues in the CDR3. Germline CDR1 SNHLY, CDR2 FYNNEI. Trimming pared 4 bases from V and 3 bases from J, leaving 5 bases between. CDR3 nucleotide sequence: TGTGCCAGCAGTGCGAGGACAGATACGCAGTATTTT. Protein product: CASSARTDTQYF.

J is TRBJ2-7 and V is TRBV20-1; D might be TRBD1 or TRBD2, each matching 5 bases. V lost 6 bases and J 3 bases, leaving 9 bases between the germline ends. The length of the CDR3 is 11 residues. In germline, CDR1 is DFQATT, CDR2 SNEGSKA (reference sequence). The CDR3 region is CSAEGLYEQYF. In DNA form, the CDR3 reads TGCAGTGCAGAGGGGCTCTACGAGCAGTACTTC.

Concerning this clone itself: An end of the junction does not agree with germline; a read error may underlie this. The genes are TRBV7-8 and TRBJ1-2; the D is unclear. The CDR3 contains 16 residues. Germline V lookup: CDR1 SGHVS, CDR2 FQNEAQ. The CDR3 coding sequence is TGTGCCAGCGGCTTAGTGGTTGGCAGTGAGAACTATGGCTACACCTTC. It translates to CASGLVVGSENYGYTF. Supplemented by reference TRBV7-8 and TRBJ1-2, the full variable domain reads GAGVSQSPRYKVAKRGQDVALRCDPISGHVSLFWYQQALGQGPEFLTYFQNEAQLDKSGLPSDRFFAERPEGSVSTLKIQRTQQEDSAVYLCASGLVVGSENYGYTFGSGTRLTVV.

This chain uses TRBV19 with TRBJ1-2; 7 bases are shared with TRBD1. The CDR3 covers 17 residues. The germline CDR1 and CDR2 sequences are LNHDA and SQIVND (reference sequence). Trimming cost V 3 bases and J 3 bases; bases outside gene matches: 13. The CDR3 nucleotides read TGTGCCAGTAGTATCTGGACAGGCAATGGAAGGGACTATGGCTACACCTTC. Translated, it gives CASSIWTGNGRDYGYTF.